The 24 T cell receptor beta chains reported below all come from one sample, sequenced in a study of CXCR3-negative and CXCR3-positive naive CD8 T cells. Libraries were UMI-labeled 5' RACE TRB cDNA. From its re-call of the 5' RACE reads, TCRdb lists each CDR3 protein once, without DNA. Its listing shows approximately 100,000 distinct CDR3 sequences. For these receptors, no antigen is known. Notes on the study in general: Naive cells with CXCR3 showed TRB CDR3s that were more hydrophobic than those in CXCR3-negative naive cells.

The sequenced sample was naive CXCR3+ CD8+ T cells from blood. As to subset: CD45RO-CCR7+CD27+CD95- naive CD8+ T cells expressing CXCR3 (TNR3+). Every receptor here comes from a human donor in good health. Some clones in this sample may be carry-over from other donors' samples.

This chain connects TRBV20-1 to TRBJ2-7; the D gene TCRdb calls, TRBD1, cannot be checked with no DNA. CDR3 length equals 12 residues. Germline V CDR1 and CDR2: DFQATT, SNEGSKA (reference sequence). CDR3 region: CSARTGGYEQYF.

CDR3 region: CASGGVAGDNQPQHF. The chain is built from TRBV12-3 or TRBV12-4 and TRBJ1-5; without DNA, the TCRdb call of TRBD1 cannot be checked. The CDR3 has 15 residues.

The CDR3: CASSQEARSSYNEQFF. The rearrangement joins TRBV4-1 to TRBJ2-1. Germline lookup yields CDR1 MGHRA and CDR2 YSYEKL. The CDR3 consists of 16 residues.

The J gene is TRBJ2-1, the V gene TRBV7-3; TCRdb picks TRBD2, but there is no DNA to check that call. CDR1 SGHTA and CDR2 FQGTGA come from the germline V gene. This CDR3 is 16 amino acids long. CDR3 sequence: CASSLEASGGYNEQFF.

This chain links TRBV29-1 with TRBJ2-2; no DNA is available, so the TRBD2 call from TCRdb remains unchecked. Germline assignment: CDR1 SQVTM and CDR2 ANQGSEA. The CDR3 totals 14 residues. The CDR3 protein is CSAEWGEGTGELFF.

CDR3 region: CASTLTGSVWEQYF. V and J are TRBV28 and TRBJ2-7; TCRdb selects TRBD1, and the lack of DNA leaves this call unchecked. CDR3 length equals 14 residues. Per germline, CDR1 MDHEN and CDR2 SYDVKM. The full variable domain, with the rest looked up from reference TRBV28 and TRBJ2-7, is DVKVTQSSRYLVKRTGEKVFLECVQDMDHENMFWYRQDPGLGLRLIYFSYDVKMKEKGDIPEGYSVSREKKERFSLILESASTNQTSMYLCASTLTGSVWEQYFGPGTRLTVT.

V gene TRBV7-6 combines with J gene TRBJ2-7; TCRdb selects TRBD1, and the lack of DNA leaves this call unchecked. Germline V gives CDR1 SGHVS, CDR2 FNYEAQ. The CDR3 has 13 residues. CDR3 protein: CASRQGQSYEQYF.

The chain recombines TRBV29-1 with TRBJ2-1; as DNA is missing, the TRBD1 call by TCRdb cannot be tested. Germline V gene sequence: CDR1 SQVTM, CDR2 ANQGSEA. The CDR3 is made up of 12 amino acids. The CDR3: CSVGAGGNEQFF.

The rearrangement uses TRBV30 and TRBJ2-7; the D call of TRBD2 rests on TCRdb alone, since no DNA is present to check it. The V gene's germline CDR1 is GTSNPN and CDR2 SVGIG (reference sequence). The CDR3 loop spans 14 amino acids. The CDR3 is CAWSAQGRSYEQYF. The full variable domain, its missing parts supplied by reference TRBV30 and TRBJ2-7, is SQTIHQWPATLVQPVGSPLSLECTVEGTSNPNLYWYRQAAGRGLQLLFYSVGIGQISSEVPQNLSASRPQDRQFILSSKKLLLSDSGFYLCAWSAQGRSYEQYFGPGTRLTVT.

This rearrangement joins TRBV6-2 or TRBV6-3 to TRBJ2-5. This CDR3 spans 15 amino acids. Germline loops: CDR1 MNHEY, CDR2 SVGEGT. Here the CDR3 reads CASSYLADFQETQYF.

The rearrangement links TRBV15 to TRBJ1-6; TCRdb calls TRBD1, which cannot be checked without DNA. Germline CDR1 is LNHNV and CDR2 is YYDKDF (reference sequence). The CDR3 is made up of 17 amino acids. The CDR3 sequence: CATSRDRGCGYNSPLHF.

This rearrangement joins TRBV18 to TRBJ2-3. The CDR3 runs to 11 residues. Germline CDR1 is KGHSH and CDR2 is LQKENI. CDR3 loop: CASSPDDTQYF.

This chain connects TRBV7-6 to TRBJ2-1. Germline V CDR1 and CDR2: SGHVS, FNYEAQ. The CDR3 spans 12 residues. The CDR3 reads CASSRLGDEQFF.

The rearrangement joins TRBV15 to TRBJ2-7; the D call of TRBD1 rests on TCRdb alone, since no DNA is present to check it. This CDR3 has 15 residues. Germline-derived CDR1 and CDR2 are LNHNV and YYDKDF (reference sequence). CDR3 in amino acids: CATSRDDREIYEQYF.

The genes are TRBV19 and TRBJ1-1; TCRdb's D call of TRBD1 is untestable without DNA. CDR1 and CDR2 (germline): LNHDA, SQIVND (reference sequence). The CDR3 is 15 residues long. The CDR3 sequence: CASSIFPGSIPEAFF.

V and J are TRBV20-1 and TRBJ2-7; without DNA, the TCRdb call of TRBD1 cannot be checked. There are 16 residues in the CDR3. Germline CDR1 DFQATT, CDR2 SNEGSKA (reference sequence). CDR3 region: CSAGPALAGGAYEQYF.

This chain links TRBV4-1 with TRBJ1-1; TCRdb selects TRBD1, and the lack of DNA leaves this call unchecked. The CDR3 totals 16 residues. Germline loops: CDR1 MGHRA, CDR2 YSYEKL. The chain's CDR3 is CASSQGAQGLNTEAFF.

The chain is built from TRBV6-1 and TRBJ2-7; without DNA, the TCRdb call of TRBD1 cannot be checked. There are 17 residues in the CDR3. Germline assignment: CDR1 MNHNS and CDR2 SASEGT. This CDR3 reads CASSEASGTKGADEQYF.

The chain links TRBV29-1 to TRBJ1-2; checking the TCRdb D call of TRBD1 is not possible without DNA. This CDR3 has 14 residues. Germline V CDR1 and CDR2: SQVTM, ANQGSEA. The CDR3 loop is CSVDAGISNYGYTF.

The CDR3 is CASSSPGLPTGELFF. The chain combines TRBV11-2 with TRBJ2-2; TCRdb's D gene call, TRBD2, goes unchecked for lack of DNA. Germline V gene lookup returns CDR1 SGHAT and CDR2 FQNNGV. The CDR3 consists of 15 residues.

J is TRBJ2-2 and V is TRBV24-1; TCRdb's D call, TRBD1, is unchecked because there is no DNA. The CDR3 covers 15 residues. The germline V gene encodes CDR1 KGHDR and CDR2 SFDVKD. The CDR3 loop reads CATSERDTYFGELFF.

The rearrangement uses TRBV4-2 and TRBJ2-1; there is no DNA to check the TCRdb D call of TRBD2. Germline lookup yields CDR1 LGHNA and CDR2 YNFKEQ. This CDR3 spans 16 amino acids. The CDR3 sequence: CASSTTSGRGWNEQFF.

The chain joins TRBV6-5 to TRBJ2-6; TCRdb names TRBD1, which stays unverified in the absence of DNA. Germline-derived CDR1 and CDR2 are MNHEY and SVGAGI. The CDR3 extends over 19 amino acids. The chain's CDR3 is CASSYRPGQGASGANVLTF.

The chain links TRBV2 to TRBJ2-2; no DNA is available, so the TRBD2 call from TCRdb remains unchecked. The CDR3 runs to 14 residues. Germline loops: CDR1 SNHLY, CDR2 FYNNEI. The CDR3: CASLPSGYTGELFF.